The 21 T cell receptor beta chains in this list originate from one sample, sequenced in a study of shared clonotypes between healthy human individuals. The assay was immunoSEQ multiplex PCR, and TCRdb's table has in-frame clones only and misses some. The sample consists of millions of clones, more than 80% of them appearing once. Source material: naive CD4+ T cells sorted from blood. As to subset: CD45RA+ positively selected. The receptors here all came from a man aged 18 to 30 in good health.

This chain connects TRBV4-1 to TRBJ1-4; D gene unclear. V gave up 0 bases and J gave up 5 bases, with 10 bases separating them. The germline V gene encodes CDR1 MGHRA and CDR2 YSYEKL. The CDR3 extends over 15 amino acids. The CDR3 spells CASSQESGQNEKLFF. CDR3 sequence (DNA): TGCGCCAGCAGCCAAGAAAGTGGCCAGAATGAAAAACTGTTTTTT.

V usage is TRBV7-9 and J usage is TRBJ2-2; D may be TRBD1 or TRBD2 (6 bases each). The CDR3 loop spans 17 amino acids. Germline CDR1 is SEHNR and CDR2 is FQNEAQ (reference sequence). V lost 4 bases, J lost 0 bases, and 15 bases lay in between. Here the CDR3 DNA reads TGTGCCAGCAGCTCCGGTGAGGGGGGCCCGAACACCGGGGAGCTGTTTTTT. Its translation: CASSSGEGGPNTGELFF.

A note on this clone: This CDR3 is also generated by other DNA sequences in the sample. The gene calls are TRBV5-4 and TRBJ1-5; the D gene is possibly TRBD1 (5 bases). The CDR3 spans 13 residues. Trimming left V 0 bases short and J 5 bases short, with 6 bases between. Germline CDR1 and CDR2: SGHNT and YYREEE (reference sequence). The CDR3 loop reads CASSLGRDQPQHF. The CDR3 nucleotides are TGTGCCAGCAGCTTGGGCAGGGATCAGCCCCAGCATTTT.

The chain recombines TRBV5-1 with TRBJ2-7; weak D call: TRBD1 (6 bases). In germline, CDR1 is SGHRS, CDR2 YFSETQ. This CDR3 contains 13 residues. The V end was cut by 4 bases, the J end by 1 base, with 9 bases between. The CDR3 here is CASSRTDSYEQYF. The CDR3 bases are TGCGCCAGCAGCCGGACAGATTCCTACGAGCAGTACTTC.

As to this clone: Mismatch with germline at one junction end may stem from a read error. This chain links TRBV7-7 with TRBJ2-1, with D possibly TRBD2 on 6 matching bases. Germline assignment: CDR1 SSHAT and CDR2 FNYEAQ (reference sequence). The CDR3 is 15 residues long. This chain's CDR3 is CASSLGITSINEQFF. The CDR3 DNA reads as TGTGCTAGCAGCTTAGGCATCACTAGCATCAATGAGCAGTTCTTC.

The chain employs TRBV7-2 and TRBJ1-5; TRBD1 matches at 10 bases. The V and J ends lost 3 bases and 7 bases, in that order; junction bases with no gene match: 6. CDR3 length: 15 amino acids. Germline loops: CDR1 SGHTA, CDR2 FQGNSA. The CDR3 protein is CASSFRRDRGQPQHF. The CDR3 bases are TGTGCCAGCAGCTTTCGCCGGGACAGGGGACAGCCCCAGCATTTT.

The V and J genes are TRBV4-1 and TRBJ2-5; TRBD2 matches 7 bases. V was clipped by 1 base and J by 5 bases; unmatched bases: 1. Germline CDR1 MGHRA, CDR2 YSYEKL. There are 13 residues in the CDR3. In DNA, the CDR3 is TGCGCCAGCAGCCAAGGGACTAGTGAGACCCAGTACTTC. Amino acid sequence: CASSQGTSETQYF.

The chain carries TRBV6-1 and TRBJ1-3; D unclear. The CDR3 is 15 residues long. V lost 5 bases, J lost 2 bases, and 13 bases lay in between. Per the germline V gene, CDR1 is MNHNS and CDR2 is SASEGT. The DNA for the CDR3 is TGTGCCAGCAGTCCAGAGGGATTGCCTGGAAACACCATATATTTT. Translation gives CASSPEGLPGNTIYF.

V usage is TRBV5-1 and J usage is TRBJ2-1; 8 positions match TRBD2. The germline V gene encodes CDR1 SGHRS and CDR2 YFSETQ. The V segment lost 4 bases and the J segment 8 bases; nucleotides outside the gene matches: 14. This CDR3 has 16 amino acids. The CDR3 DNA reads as TGCGCCAGCAGCCCACTTCTGCGGGGGGCCTCAGATGAGCAGTTCTTC. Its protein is CASSPLLRGASDEQFF.

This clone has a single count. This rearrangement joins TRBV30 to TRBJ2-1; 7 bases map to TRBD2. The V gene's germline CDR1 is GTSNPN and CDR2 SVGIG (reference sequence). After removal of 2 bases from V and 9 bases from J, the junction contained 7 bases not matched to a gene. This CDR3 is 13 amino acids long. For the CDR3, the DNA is TGTGCCTGGAGTAGCCTATCGGGGGGTGAGCAGTTCTTC. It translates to CAWSSLSGGEQFF.

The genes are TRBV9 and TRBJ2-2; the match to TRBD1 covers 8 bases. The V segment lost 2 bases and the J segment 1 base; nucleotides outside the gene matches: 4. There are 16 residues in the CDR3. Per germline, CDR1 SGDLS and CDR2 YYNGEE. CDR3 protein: CASSVSGGQNTGELFF. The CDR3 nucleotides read TGTGCCAGCAGCGTCTCAGGGGGCCAGAACACCGGGGAGCTGTTTTTT.

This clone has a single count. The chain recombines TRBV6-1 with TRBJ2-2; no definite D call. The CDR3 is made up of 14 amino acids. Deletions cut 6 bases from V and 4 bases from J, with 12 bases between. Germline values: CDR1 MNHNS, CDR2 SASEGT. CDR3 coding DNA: TGTGCCAGCAGACTTCTAGTATCCACCGGGGAGCTGTTTTTT. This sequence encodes CASRLLVSTGELFF.

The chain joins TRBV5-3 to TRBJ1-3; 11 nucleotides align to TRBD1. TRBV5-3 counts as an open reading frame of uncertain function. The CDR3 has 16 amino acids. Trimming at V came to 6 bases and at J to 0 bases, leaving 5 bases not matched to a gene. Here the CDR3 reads CARTPGQGASGNTIYF. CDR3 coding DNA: TGTGCCAGAACCCCTGGACAGGGGGCCTCTGGAAACACCATATATTTT.

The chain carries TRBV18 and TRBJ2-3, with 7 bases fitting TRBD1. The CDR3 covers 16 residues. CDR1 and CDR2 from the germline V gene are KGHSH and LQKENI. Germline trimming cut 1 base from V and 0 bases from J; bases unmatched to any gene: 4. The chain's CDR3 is CASSPLGQTSTDTQYF. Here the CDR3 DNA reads TGTGCCAGCTCACCACTGGGACAGACCAGCACAGATACGCAGTATTTT. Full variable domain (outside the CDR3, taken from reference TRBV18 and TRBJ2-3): NAGVMQNPRHLVRRRGQEARLRCSPMKGHSHVYWYRQLPEEGLKFMVYLQKENIIDESGMPKERFSAEFPKEGPSILRIQQVVRGDSAAYFCASSPLGQTSTDTQYFGPGTRLTVL.

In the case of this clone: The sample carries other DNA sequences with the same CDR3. The CDR3 is CASSPSGRAYNEQFF. The CDR3 nucleotides read TGCGCCAGCAGCCCAAGCGGGAGGGCCTACAATGAGCAGTTCTTC. The rearrangement links TRBV5-1 to TRBJ2-1; 10 bases fit TRBD2. The CDR3 has 15 amino acids. The germline gives CDR1 SGHRS, CDR2 YFSETQ. Trimming at V came to 4 bases and at J to 2 bases, leaving 3 bases not matched to a gene.

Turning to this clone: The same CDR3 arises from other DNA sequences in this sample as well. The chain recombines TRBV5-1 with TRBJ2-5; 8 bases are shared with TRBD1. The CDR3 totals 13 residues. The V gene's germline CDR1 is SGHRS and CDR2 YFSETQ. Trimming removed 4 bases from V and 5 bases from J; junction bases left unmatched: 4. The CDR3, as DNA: TGCGCCAGCAGCCCGGACAGGGCGGAGACCCAGTACTTC. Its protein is CASSPDRAETQYF.

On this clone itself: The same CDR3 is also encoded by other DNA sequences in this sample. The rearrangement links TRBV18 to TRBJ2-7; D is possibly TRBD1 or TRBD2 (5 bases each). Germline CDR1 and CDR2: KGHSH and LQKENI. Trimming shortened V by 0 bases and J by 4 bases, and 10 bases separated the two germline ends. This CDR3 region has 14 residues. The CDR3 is CASSPPGGRYEQYF. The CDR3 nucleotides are TGTGCCAGCTCACCACCTGGGGGTCGGTACGAGCAGTACTTC.

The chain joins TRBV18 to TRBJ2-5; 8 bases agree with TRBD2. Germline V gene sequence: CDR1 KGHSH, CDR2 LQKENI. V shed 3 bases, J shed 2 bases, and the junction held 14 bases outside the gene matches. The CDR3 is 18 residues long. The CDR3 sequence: CASSPRGLASLGQETQYF. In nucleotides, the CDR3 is TGTGCCAGCTCACCGAGAGGACTAGCTTCCCTTGGGCAAGAGACCCAGTACTTC.

Here the CDR3 DNA reads TGTGCCAGCAGTCTTTACAGGGTCCCGAACACTGAAGCTTTCTTT. Translating gives CASSLYRVPNTEAFF. This rearrangement joins TRBV27 to TRBJ1-1; D may be TRBD1 (6 bases). V lost 5 bases and J lost 1, with 14 bases in between. This CDR3 contains 15 residues. Germline CDR1 reads MNHEY; CDR2 reads SMNVEV (reference sequence).

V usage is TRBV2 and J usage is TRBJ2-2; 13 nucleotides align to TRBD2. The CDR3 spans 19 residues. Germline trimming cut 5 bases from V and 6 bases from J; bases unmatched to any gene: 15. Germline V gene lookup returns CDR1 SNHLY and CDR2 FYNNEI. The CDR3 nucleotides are TGTGCCAGCAGTCACCAATCAACTAGCGGGAGGGCCCAGGCCGGGGAGCTGTTTTTT. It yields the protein CASSHQSTSGRAQAGELFF.

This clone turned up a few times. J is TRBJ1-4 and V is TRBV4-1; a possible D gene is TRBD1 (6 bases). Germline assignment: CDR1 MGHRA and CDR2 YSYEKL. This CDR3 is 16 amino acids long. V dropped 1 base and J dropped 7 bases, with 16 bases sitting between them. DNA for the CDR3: TGCGCCAGCAGCCAAGGTGACAGGACATCGGGTGAAAAACTGTTTTTT. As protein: CASSQGDRTSGEKLFF.